The present T cell receptor beta chain was sequenced within a study of T cell repertoires in cytomegalovirus infection. About the research overall: HLA-B-restricted CMV epitopes that are well studied, plus recently identified HLA-C-restricted ones, were used by the study. Public TCR beta signatures marked donors with CMV infection and the matching HLA.

MiXCR was run by TCRdb on the reads, yielding one entry per CDR3 protein. This sample carries 800,000 to 950,000 distinct CDR3 sequences, approximately 32% of them seen once, and the ten largest clones take 12%. From germline, CDR1 is MDHEN and CDR2 SYDVKM. This CDR3 is built from 11 residues. V was shortened by 2 bases and J by 11 bases, with 9 bases between the two germline ends. General study results and limits: Ex vivo, HLA-C-restricted CMV-specific TCR beta clonotypes prevailed over the rest of the response. Cumulative public TCR beta family frequency identified CMV carriers with the relevant HLA.

This clonotype occurred many times. The antigen is not known. The specimen comprised cultured CD8+ T cells from PBMCs, sampled from culture after CMV antigen stimulation. The chain combines TRBV28 with TRBJ1-1; D uncertain. The TCR sequence derives from a human donor in good health (CMV status not recorded). Some clones in this sample may be carry-over from other donors' samples. The DNA for the CDR3 is TGTGCCAGCAGTTTAAGACTTGCCGCTTTCTTT. Amino acids: CASSLRLAAFF.